This T cell receptor (beta chain) was found in a study of pediatric ulcerative colitis. Rectal tissue came from one to two pinch biopsies taken at colonoscopy. Assay used: immunoSEQ multiplex PCR; TCRdb lists only in-frame clones, some missing. Of about 12,000 clones detected, roughly four fifths appear once; the ten largest clones hold approximately 4.8%. Looked up from germline, CDR1 is MNHNS and CDR2 is SASEGT. CDR3 size: 15 residues. Losses at the gene ends were 3 bases for V and 3 bases for J; bases not matched to a gene: 4. In this sample, this clone turned up a few times. This clonotype was sampled from a boy aged 10-17 years who was a control in a study of pediatric ulcerative colitis. Sequencing input: gut tissue. This chain links TRBV6-1 with TRBJ2-7; 11 bases are shared with TRBD2. The CDR3 nucleotides are TGTGCCAGCAGTGAGGCGACTAGCGGGGACTACGAGCAGTACTTC. Residues: CASSEATSGDYEQYF.